The 14 T cell receptor beta chains below all came from one sample that was sequenced in a study of blood T cell repertoires in COVID-19. The data were produced by immunoSEQ multiplex PCR, yet TCRdb's version contains in-frame clones alone and is incomplete. The data hold over 200,000 clones, with roughly 87% observed a single time. The specimen was peripheral blood. Source of these receptors: a middle-aged man with active or convalescent COVID-19.

This clone was seen a handful of times. The chain is built from TRBV28 and TRBJ1-4; 7 nucleotides agree with TRBD1. The CDR3 consists of 14 residues. V was clipped by 6 bases and J by 7 bases; unmatched bases: 8. The V gene's germline CDR1 is MDHEN and CDR2 SYDVKM. The CDR3 bases are TGTGCCAGCAGGCCGACAGGGAAGAGTGAAAAACTGTTTTTT. As protein: CASRPTGKSEKLFF.

The V and J genes are TRBV11-2 and TRBJ2-7; 9 bases map to TRBD1. V trimming: 2 bases; J trimming: 4 bases; junction bases outside the gene matches: 6. Germline CDR1 is SGHAT and CDR2 is FQNNGV. The CDR3 is 15 amino acids. The CDR3 DNA reads TGTGCCAGCAGCTTAATCGGGACAGGGTCTTACGAGCAGTACTTC. This encodes CASSLIGTGSYEQYF.

Only a few counts were recorded for this clone. CDR3 sequence: CASSGQNSYEQYF. The CDR3, as DNA: TGTGCCAGCAGCGGACAGAACTCCTACGAGCAGTACTTC. J is TRBJ2-7 and V is TRBV5-4, with D perhaps matching TRBD1 (6 bases). Per germline, CDR1 SGHNT and CDR2 YYREEE (reference sequence). The CDR3 runs 13 residues. V lost 4 bases and J lost 0, with 8 bases in between.

The gene calls are TRBV6-5 and TRBJ2-1; 8 bases align to TRBD2. This CDR3 contains 14 residues. Trimming cost V 10 bases and J 7 bases; bases outside gene matches: 12. Per the germline V gene, CDR1 is MNHEY and CDR2 is SVGAGI. The CDR3 nucleotides are TGTGCCACCAAGACTAGCGAGATCAGAAATGAGCAGTTCTTC. This sequence encodes CATKTSEIRNEQFF.

The chain has TRBV28 and TRBJ1-3; 7 bases match TRBD1. Losses at the gene ends were 6 bases for V and 0 bases for J; bases not matched to a gene: 11. Germline V gene data show CDR1 as MDHEN and CDR2 as SYDVKM. This CDR3 is 17 amino acids long. The CDR3 region has the DNA TGTGCCAGCAGGCGGCCGGGACAGCCTTTCTCTGGAAACACCATATATTTT. Translating it yields CASRRPGQPFSGNTIYF.

This clone was found a few times. This chain links TRBV28 with TRBJ1-2, with 9 bases fitting TRBD1. In germline, CDR1 is MDHEN, CDR2 SYDVKM. This CDR3 region has 15 residues. The V and J ends lost 6 bases and 0 bases, in that order; junction bases with no gene match: 5. The CDR3 sequence is CASRGQGPANYGYTF. CDR3 nucleotide sequence: TGTGCCAGCAGGGGACAGGGCCCTGCTAACTATGGCTACACCTTC.

V gene TRBV27 combines with J gene TRBJ2-3; D perhaps matches TRBD2 (5 bases). V was clipped by 8 bases and J by 1 base, with 10 bases between them. Germline V gives CDR1 MNHEY, CDR2 SMNVEV (reference sequence). The CDR3 totals 13 residues. CDR3 sequence (DNA): TGTGCCAGCTCTAGGCGGGGCACAGATACGCAGTATTTT. Its protein is CASSRRGTDTQYF.

The chain recombines TRBV5-4 with TRBJ2-7; TRBD2 matches 10 bases. V dropped 3 bases and J dropped 2; count of bases not matched to a gene: 11. CDR1 and CDR2 (germline): SGHNT, YYREEE (reference sequence). This CDR3 comprises 17 residues. The CDR3 spells CASSSSEGLALPYEQYF. The CDR3 coding sequence is TGTGCCAGCAGCTCAAGCGAGGGACTAGCGCTTCCCTACGAGCAGTACTTC.

The chain uses TRBV7-6 and TRBJ2-7; D is possibly TRBD2 (6 bases). The CDR3 extends over 15 amino acids. V gave up 1 base and J gave up 4 bases, with 14 bases separating them. Germline CDR1 and CDR2: SGHVS and FNYEAQ. The CDR3, as DNA: TGTGCCAGCAGCTTAGAGGGGCGGGGCAATTACGAGCAGTACTTC. Translated: CASSLEGRGNYEQYF. The entire variable domain, with the rest obtained from reference TRBV7-6 and TRBJ2-7, is as follows: GAGVSQSPRYKVTKRGQDVALRCDPISGHVSLYWYRQALGQGPEFLTYFNYEAQQDKSGLPNDRFSAERPEGSISTLTIQRTEQRDSAMYRCASSLEGRGNYEQYFGPGTRLTVT.

This rearrangement joins TRBV4-1 to TRBJ2-5, with D hard to call. Per the germline V gene, CDR1 is MGHRA and CDR2 is YSYEKL. The ends were cut back, 6 bases at V and 5 bases at J, with 19 bases in the middle. The CDR3 runs 15 residues. CDR3 sequence: CASSNSWASMETQYF. CDR3 nucleotides: TGCGCCAGCAGTAATAGTTGGGCTTCGATGGAGACCCAGTACTTC.

CDR3 nucleotides: TGTGCCAGCAGCTTAGAAGCAGGGGGTACCTATAATTCACCCCTCCACTTT. Translating gives CASSLEAGGTYNSPLHF. The J gene is TRBJ1-6, the V gene TRBV7-6, with 7 bases aligning to TRBD1. This CDR3 spans 17 amino acids. Germline CDR1 is SGHVS and CDR2 is FNYEAQ. With 1 base clipped from V and 2 bases from J, the junction kept 5 bases outside the gene matches.

The chain combines TRBV5-1 with TRBJ2-4; D uncertain. Germline CDR1 is SGHRS and CDR2 is YFSETQ. The germline V and J ends were trimmed by 0 bases and 8 bases, with 3 bases remaining between them. The CDR3 length is 11 residues. The CDR3 is CASSLVDIQYF. The CDR3 coding sequence is TGCGCCAGCAGCTTGGTCGACATTCAGTACTTC.

V and J are TRBV19 and TRBJ2-7, with 9 bases matching TRBD1. Trimming took 10 bases from V and 0 from J; bases not matched to a gene: 7. This CDR3 has 14 residues. Germline lookup yields CDR1 LNHDA and CDR2 SQIVND (reference sequence). The CDR3 region has the DNA TGTGCCACCGCGTGGGGACAGGGCTCCTACGAGCAGTACTTC. This gives the protein CATAWGQGSYEQYF.

This clone was observed a handful of times. V gene TRBV11-2 combines with J gene TRBJ1-2; weak D call: TRBD1 (5 bases). The CDR3 runs 13 residues. Germline CDR1 and CDR2: SGHAT and FQNNGV. V was shortened by 5 bases and J by 7 bases, with 14 bases between the two germline ends. This chain's CDR3 is CASSPLRGGGYTF. The CDR3 bases are TGTGCCAGCAGCCCCCTGCGGGGGGGTGGCTACACCTTC. The whole variable domain, remainder taken from reference TRBV11-2 and TRBJ1-2, is EAGVAQSPRYKIIEKRQSVAFWCNPISGHATLYWYQQILGQGPKLLIQFQNNGVVDDSQLPKDRFSAERLKGVDSTLKIQPAKLEDSAVYLCASSPLRGGGYTFGSGTRLTVV.